This T cell receptor beta chain came from a study of blood T cell repertoires in COVID-19. About the research overall: Acute and convalescent COVID-19 samples came from the United States, Italy and Spain. PBMCs, B-cell-depleted T cells, or T cells provided the cDNA or gDNA that made up the material.

As processed by the authors: Estimation of nucleated cell counts was performed using reference gene primer amplification. Sequencing was performed with immunoSEQ multiplex PCR; in TCRdb, only in-frame clones are kept and a portion is missing. That table is the source of V, J and clone size, and D and trimming were worked out from the DNA. The table includes some 100,000 clones, about 90% detected once. The trim removed 6 bases at V and 4 bases at J, leaving 13 bases unmatched. CDR1 is LNHDA and CDR2 is SQIVND in the germline V gene (reference sequence). The CDR3 is made up of 17 amino acids. Sequenced: peripheral blood. The TCR was taken from a man younger than 45 in a cohort sampled during active COVID-19. This sequence joins TRBV19 and TRBJ2-1; TRBD1 agrees at 9 bases. CDR3: CASRAGTGYSRYNEQFF. In nucleotides, the CDR3 is TGTGCCAGTAGAGCTGGGACAGGGTACTCTCGTTACAATGAGCAGTTCTTC.